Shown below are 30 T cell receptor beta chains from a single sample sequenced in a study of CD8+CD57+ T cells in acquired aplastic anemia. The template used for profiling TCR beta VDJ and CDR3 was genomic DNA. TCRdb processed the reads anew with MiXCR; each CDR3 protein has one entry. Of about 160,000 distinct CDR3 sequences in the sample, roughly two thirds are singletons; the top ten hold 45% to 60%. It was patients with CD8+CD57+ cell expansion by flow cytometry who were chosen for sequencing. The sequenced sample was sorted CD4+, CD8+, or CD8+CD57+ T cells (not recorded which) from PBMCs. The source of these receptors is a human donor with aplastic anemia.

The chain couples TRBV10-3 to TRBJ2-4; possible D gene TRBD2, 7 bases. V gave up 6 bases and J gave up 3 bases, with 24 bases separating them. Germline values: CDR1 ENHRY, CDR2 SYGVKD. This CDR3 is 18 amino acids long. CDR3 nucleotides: TGTGCCATCAGCCCACAGGGAGGGACGAACCAGGGCAAAAACATTCAGTACTTC. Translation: CAISPQGGTNQGKNIQYF.

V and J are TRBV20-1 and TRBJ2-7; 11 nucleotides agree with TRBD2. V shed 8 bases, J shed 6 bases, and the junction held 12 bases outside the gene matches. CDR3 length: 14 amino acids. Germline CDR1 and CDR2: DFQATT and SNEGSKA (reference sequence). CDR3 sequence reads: CSFLSLAGASEQYF. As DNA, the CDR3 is TGCAGTTTCCTTTCACTAGCGGGGGCCAGCGAGCAGTACTTC.

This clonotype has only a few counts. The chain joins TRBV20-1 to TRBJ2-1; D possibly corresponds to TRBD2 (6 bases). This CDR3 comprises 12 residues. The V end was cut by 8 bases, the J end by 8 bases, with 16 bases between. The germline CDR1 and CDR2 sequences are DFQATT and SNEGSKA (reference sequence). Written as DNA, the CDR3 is TGCAGTCCCAGGGACTCGGTCGATGAGCAGTTCTTC. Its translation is CSPRDSVDEQFF.

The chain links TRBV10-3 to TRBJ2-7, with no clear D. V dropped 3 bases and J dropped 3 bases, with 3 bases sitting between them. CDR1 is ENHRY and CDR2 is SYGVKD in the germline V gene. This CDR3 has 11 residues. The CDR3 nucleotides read TGTGCCATCAGTGAACTCTACGAGCAGTACTTC. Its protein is CAISELYEQYF.

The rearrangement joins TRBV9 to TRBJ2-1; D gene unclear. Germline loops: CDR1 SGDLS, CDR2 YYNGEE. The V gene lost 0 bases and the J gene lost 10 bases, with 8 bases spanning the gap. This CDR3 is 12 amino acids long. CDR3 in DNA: TGTGCCAGCAGCGTAGGACATCTCGAGCAGTTCTTC. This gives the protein CASSVGHLEQFF.

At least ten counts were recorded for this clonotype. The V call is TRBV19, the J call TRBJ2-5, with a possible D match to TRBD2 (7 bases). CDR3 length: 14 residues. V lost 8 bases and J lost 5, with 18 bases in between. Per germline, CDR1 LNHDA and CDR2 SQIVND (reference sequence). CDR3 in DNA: TGTGCCAGTTCGGTTACGGGGGGCGGGGAGACCCAGTACTTC. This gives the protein CASSVTGGGETQYF.

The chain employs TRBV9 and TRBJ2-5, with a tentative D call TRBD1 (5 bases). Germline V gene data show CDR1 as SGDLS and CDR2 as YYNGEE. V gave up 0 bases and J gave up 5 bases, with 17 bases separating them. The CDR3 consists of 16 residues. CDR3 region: CASSVGGAVLGETQYF. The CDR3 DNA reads TGTGCCAGCAGCGTAGGTGGGGCAGTCCTGGGGGAGACCCAGTACTTC.

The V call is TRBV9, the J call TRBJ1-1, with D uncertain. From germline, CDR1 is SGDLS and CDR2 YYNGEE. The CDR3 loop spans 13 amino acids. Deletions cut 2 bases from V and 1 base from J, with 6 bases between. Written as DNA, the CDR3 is TGTGCCAGCAGCGTCCAGGCGAACACTGAAGCTTTCTTT. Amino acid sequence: CASSVQANTEAFF. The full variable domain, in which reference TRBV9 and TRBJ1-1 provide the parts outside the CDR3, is DSGVTQTPKHLITATGQRVTLRCSPRSGDLSVYWYQQSLDQGLQFLIQYYNGEERAKGNILERFSAQQFPDLHSELNLSSLELGDSALYFCASSVQANTEAFFGQGTRLTVV.

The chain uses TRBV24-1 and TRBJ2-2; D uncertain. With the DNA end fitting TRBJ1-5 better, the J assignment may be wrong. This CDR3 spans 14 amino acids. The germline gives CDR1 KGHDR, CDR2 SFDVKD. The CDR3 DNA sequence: TGTGCCACCAGTGGTCACGTCGACACCCAACCCCAGCATTTT. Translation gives CATSGHVDTQPQHF.

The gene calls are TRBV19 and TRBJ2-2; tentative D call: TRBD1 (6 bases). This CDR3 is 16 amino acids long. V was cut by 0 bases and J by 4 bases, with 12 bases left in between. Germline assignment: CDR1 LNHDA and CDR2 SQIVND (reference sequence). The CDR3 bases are TGTGCCAGTAGTATAGAATGGGGGCGCGTCACCGGGGAGCTGTTTTTT. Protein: CASSIEWGRVTGELFF. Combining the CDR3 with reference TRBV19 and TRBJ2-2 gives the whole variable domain DGGITQSPKYLFRKEGQNVTLSCEQNLNHDAMYWYRQDPGQGLRLIYYSQIVNDFQKGDIAEGYSVSREKKESFPLTVTSAQKNPTAFYLCASSIEWGRVTGELFFGEGSRLTVL.

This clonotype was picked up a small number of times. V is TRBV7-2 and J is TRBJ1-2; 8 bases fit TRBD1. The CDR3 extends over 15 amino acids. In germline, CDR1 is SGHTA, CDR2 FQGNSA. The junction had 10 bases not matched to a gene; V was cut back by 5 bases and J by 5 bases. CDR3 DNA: TGTGCCAGCAGCCACCTGGCAGGGGGCGAGTATGGCTACACCTTC. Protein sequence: CASSHLAGGEYGYTF.

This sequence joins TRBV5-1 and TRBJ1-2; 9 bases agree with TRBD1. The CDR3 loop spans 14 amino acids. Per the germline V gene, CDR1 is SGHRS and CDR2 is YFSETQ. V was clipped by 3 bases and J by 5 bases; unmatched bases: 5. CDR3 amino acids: CASSSDRGQYGYTF. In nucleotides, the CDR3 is TGCGCCAGCAGCTCGGACAGGGGACAATATGGCTACACCTTC.

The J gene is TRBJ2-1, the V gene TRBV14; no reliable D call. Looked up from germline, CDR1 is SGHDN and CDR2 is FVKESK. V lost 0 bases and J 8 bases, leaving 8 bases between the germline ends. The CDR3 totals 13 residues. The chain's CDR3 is CASSQDSADEQFF. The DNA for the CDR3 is TGTGCCAGCAGCCAAGATAGTGCTGATGAGCAGTTCTTC. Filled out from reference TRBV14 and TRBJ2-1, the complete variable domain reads EAGVTQFPSHSVIEKGQTVTLRCDPISGHDNLYWYRRVMGKEIKFLLHFVKESKQDESGMPNNRFLAERTGGTYSTLKVQPAELEDSGVYFCASSQDSADEQFFGPGTRLTVL.

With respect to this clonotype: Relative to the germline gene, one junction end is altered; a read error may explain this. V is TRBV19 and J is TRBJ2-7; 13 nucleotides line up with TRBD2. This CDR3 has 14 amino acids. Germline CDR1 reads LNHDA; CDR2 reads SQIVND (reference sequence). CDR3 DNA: TGTGCCAGTAGTACTGGATTTGGACTAGCGGGAGTAAGTTTC. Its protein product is CASSTGFGLAGVSF. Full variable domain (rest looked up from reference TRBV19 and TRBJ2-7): DGGITQSPKYLFRKEGQNVTLSCEQNLNHDAMYWYRQDPGQGLRLIYYSQIVNDFQKGDIAEGYSVSREKKESFPLTVTSAQKNPTAFYLCASSTGFGLAGVSFGPGTRLTVT.

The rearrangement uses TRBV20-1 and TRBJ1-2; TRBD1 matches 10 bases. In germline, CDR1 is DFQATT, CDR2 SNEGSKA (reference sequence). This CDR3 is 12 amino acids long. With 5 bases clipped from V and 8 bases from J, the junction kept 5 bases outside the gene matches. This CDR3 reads CSAFDRGRGYTF. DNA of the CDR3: TGCAGTGCTTTTGACAGGGGGCGGGGCTACACCTTC.

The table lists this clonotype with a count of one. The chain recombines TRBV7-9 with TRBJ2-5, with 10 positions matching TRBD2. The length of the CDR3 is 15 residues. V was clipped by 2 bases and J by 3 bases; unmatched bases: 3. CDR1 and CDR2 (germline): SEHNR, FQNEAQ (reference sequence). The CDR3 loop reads CASSLILAGEETQYF. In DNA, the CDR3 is TGTGCCAGCAGCTTAATCCTAGCGGGAGAAGAGACCCAGTACTTC.

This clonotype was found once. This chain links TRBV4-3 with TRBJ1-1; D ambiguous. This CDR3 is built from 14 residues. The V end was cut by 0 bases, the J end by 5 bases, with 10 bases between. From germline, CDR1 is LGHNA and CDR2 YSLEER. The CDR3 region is CASSQEGRWTEAFF. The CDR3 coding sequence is TGCGCCAGCAGCCAAGAGGGCAGGTGGACTGAAGCTTTCTTT.

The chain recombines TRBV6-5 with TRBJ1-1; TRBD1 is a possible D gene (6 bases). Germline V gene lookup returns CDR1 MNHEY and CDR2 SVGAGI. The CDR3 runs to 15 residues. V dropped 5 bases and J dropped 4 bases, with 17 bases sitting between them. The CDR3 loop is CASSRDIATGTEAFF. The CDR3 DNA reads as TGTGCCAGCAGTCGGGACATCGCAACAGGCACTGAAGCTTTCTTT.

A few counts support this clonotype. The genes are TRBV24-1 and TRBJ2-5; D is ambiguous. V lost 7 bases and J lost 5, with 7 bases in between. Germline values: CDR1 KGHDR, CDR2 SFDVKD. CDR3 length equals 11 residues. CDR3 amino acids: CATSTGETQYF. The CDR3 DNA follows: TGTGCCACCAGCACCGGGGAGACCCAGTACTTC.

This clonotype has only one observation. CDR3 sequence: CASSEFLTAGELFF. CDR3 DNA: TGTGCCAGCAGTGAGTTTCTTACGGCCGGGGAGCTGTTTTTT. The chain joins TRBV2 to TRBJ2-2; unclear D gene. Looked up from germline, CDR1 is SNHLY and CDR2 is FYNNEI. The CDR3 spans 14 residues. The V end lost 3 bases, the J end lost 6 bases, and 11 bases lay between the germline ends.

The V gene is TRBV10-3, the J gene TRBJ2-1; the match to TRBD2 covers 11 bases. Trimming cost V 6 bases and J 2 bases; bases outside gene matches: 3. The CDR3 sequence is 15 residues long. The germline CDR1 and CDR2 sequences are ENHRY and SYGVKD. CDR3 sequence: CAIRGTSGTYNEQFF. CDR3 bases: TGTGCCATCAGGGGGACTAGCGGAACCTACAATGAGCAGTTCTTC.

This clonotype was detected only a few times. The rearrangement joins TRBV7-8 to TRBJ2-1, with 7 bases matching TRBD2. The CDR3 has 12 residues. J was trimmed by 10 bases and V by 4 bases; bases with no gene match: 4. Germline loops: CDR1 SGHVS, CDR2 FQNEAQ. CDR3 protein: CASSSRTREQFF. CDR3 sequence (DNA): TGTGCCAGCAGCTCGAGGACTAGGGAGCAGTTCTTC.

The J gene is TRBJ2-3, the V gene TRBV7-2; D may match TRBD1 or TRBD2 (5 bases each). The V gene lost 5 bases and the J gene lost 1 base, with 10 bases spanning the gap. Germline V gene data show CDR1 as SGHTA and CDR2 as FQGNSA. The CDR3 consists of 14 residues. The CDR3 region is CASSVRDGTDTQYF. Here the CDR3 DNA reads TGTGCCAGCAGCGTCCGGGACGGCACAGATACGCAGTATTTT.

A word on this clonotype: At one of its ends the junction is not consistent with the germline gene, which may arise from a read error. The CDR3 coding sequence is TGTGCCAGCAGATTAGAACTAGCGGGTGACGAGCAGTACTTC. Encoded protein: CASRLELAGDEQYF. This chain links TRBV7-7 with TRBJ2-7, with 9 bases matching TRBD2. CDR3 size: 14 residues. CDR1 and CDR2 (germline): SSHAT, FNYEAQ (reference sequence).

The CDR3 is CSASSHRAGAQYF. CDR3 nucleotide sequence: TGCAGTGCTAGTTCTCACCGGGCGGGGGCCCAGTACTTC. The chain is built from TRBV20-1 and TRBJ2-5, with 7 bases fitting TRBD2. CDR3 length: 13 amino acids. CDR1 and CDR2 from the germline V gene are DFQATT and SNEGSKA (reference sequence). Trimming at V came to 3 bases and at J to 9 bases, leaving 10 bases not matched to a gene.

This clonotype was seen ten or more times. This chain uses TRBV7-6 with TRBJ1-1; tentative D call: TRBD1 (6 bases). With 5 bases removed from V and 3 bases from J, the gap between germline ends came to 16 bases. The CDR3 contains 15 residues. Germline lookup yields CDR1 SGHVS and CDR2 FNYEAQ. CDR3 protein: CASSPRGGNYTEAFF. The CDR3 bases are TGTGCCAGCAGCCCCCGGGGGGGCAACTACACTGAAGCTTTCTTT.

The CDR3 loop is CSAGAWGPDTQYF. The CDR3 DNA reads TGCAGTGCTGGGGCTTGGGGGCCAGATACGCAGTATTTT. This chain uses TRBV20-1 with TRBJ2-3; D possibly corresponds to TRBD1 (6 bases). The CDR3 contains 13 residues. Germline V gene data show CDR1 as DFQATT and CDR2 as SNEGSKA (reference sequence). V lost 5 bases and J lost 4, with 13 bases in between.

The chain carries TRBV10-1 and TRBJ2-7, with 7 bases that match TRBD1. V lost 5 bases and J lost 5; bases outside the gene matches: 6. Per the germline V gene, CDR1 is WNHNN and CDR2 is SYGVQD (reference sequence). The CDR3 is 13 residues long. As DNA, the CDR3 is TGCGCCAGCAGTCTCAACAGGGGCAACGAGCAGTACTTC. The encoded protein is CASSLNRGNEQYF.

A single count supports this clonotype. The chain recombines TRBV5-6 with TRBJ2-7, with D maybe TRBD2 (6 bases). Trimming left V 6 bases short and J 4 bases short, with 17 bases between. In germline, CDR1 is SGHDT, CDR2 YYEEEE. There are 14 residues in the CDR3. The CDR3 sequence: CASKPKAGRYEQYF. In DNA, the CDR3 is TGTGCCAGCAAACCCAAAGCAGGGAGGTACGAGCAGTACTTC.

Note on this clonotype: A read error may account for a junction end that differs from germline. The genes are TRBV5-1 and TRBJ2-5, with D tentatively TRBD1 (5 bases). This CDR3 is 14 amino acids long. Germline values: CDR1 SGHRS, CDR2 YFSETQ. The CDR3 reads CASSLGQNQETQYF. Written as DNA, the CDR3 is TGTGCCAGCAGCTTGGGGCAGAACCAAGAGACCCAGTACTTC.